The T cell receptor beta chain described here comes from a study of cytomegalovirus exposure and HLA in healthy donors. CDR3 length equals 17 residues. Germline assignment: CDR1 LGHNA and CDR2 YNFKEQ. Unmatched junction bases numbered 8, after V lost 0 bases and J lost 4 bases. 13 Jbeta primers and 60 Vbeta primers were used for the PCR. Some clones are missing from TCRdb's copy, which holds only in-frame ones; the method was immunoSEQ multiplex PCR. Seen here are roughly 160,000 clones, approximately 80% observed once, and the top ten hold roughly 2.1%. The source is a man in his fifties or sixties in good health and CMV-seropositive. The sample was PBMCs. The chain recombines TRBV4-2 with TRBJ1-2; 10 bases agree with TRBD1. CDR3: CASSQDDRGHRGYGYTF. The DNA for the CDR3 is TGTGCCAGCAGCCAAGATGACAGGGGGCATCGGGGCTATGGCTACACCTTC.